The following is a T cell receptor (beta chain) sequence with its context. Germline V gives CDR1 SGHNT, CDR2 YENEEA. The V gene lost 4 bases and the J gene lost 7 bases, with 16 bases spanning the gap. This CDR3 is built from 14 residues. The source of the sample is a study of sequential checkpoint blockade in melanoma. Study summary: TCRbeta immunosequencing was performed on DNA from around 96 pretreatment melanoma tumor samples.

Using immunoSEQ multiplex PCR, the repertoire was profiled, and TCRdb retains in-frame clones only, with some absent. This table holds 2,200 or so clones, roughly a quarter found once. The treatment: randomized to nivolumab then ipilimumab (arm A) or the reverse (arm B). The receptor's source is a human donor with melanoma. This specimen was tumor tissue (inferred from file names), taken from a patient given nivolumab and ipilimumab in sequence. This chain uses TRBV11-3 with TRBJ1-2, with D possibly TRBD1 on 6 matching bases. The CDR3 DNA reads TGTGCCAGCAGCTCCGAGTTGACAGGATCTGGCTACACCTTC. Amino acid sequence: CASSSELTGSGYTF.